This T cell receptor (beta chain) was captured in a study of blood T cell repertoires in COVID-19. Overall study context: There were acute and convalescent COVID-19 samples, and they came from the United States, Italy and Spain.

Produced via immunoSEQ multiplex PCR; TCRdb's table is partial and in-frame only. In the table there are some 330,000 clones, 85% to 90% of which are singletons. Germline CDR1 and CDR2: MNHEY and SMNVEV (reference sequence). V lost 5 bases, J lost 6 bases, and 17 bases lay in between. There are 16 residues in the CDR3. The sequenced material came from PBMCs or T cells enriched from blood (not recorded which). This sequence was found in a man aged 25-40 years who had recovered from COVID-19. V usage is TRBV27 and J usage is TRBJ1-6, with D possibly TRBD1 on 6 matching bases. Written as DNA, the CDR3 is TGTGCCAGCAGTCTTGTCCAGGGGATAGGTAATTCACCCCTCCACTTT. The encoded protein is CASSLVQGIGNSPLHF.